The 26 T cell receptor beta chains below all came from one sample that was sequenced in a study of early T cells in non-severe SARS-CoV-2 infection. TCRdb re-derived calls from the 5' RACE reads in MiXCR, one entry per CDR3 protein. The repertoire holds around 65,000 distinct CDR3 sequences, with around 12% as singletons. The material sequenced was whole blood, taken at baseline. These receptors were collected from an adult who was a healthcare worker with PCR-confirmed SARS-CoV-2 infection or an uninfected control (not recorded which).

The chain combines TRBV27 with TRBJ2-1; D gene ambiguous. V was shortened by 5 bases and J by 4 bases, with 6 bases between the two germline ends. The CDR3 contains 12 residues. The V gene's germline CDR1 is MNHEY and CDR2 SMNVEV (reference sequence). The CDR3 DNA reads TGTGCCAGCAGTACGCCATACAATGAGCAGTTCTTC. Translation gives CASSTPYNEQFF.

This chain uses TRBV9 with TRBJ2-7; no firm D call. Germline CDR1 is SGDLS and CDR2 is YYNGEE. Trimming shortened V by 3 bases and J by 2 bases, and 15 bases separated the two germline ends. The CDR3 is made up of 15 amino acids. CDR3 in DNA: TGTGCCAGCAGCGCAGGACCCCGGGTCACCTACGAGCAGTACTTC. This sequence encodes CASSAGPRVTYEQYF.

This chain joins TRBV5-1 and TRBJ1-2; D is perhaps TRBD1 (5 bases). CDR1 SGHRS and CDR2 YFSETQ come from the germline V gene. Trimming left V 1 base short and J 1 base short, with 11 bases between. The CDR3 extends over 15 amino acids. This CDR3 reads CASSLQGRDNYGYTF. In DNA form, the CDR3 reads TGCGCCAGCAGCTTGCAGGGCCGGGATAACTATGGCTACACCTTC.

In this sample, this clonotype turned up a few times. The chain carries TRBV9 and TRBJ2-1, with 8 bases lining up with TRBD1. The CDR3 loop spans 17 amino acids. Losses at the gene ends were 4 bases for V and 6 bases for J; bases not matched to a gene: 15. CDR1 is SGDLS, CDR2 YYNGEE, per germline. In DNA, the CDR3 is TGTGCCAGCAGCCCGCTCCGGACAGGGCTTCCTTTCAATGAGCAGTTCTTC. Its protein product is CASSPLRTGLPFNEQFF.

The V and J genes are TRBV19 and TRBJ1-6; weak D call: TRBD1 (6 bases). Per the germline V gene, CDR1 is LNHDA and CDR2 is SQIVND (reference sequence). The CDR3 is made up of 11 amino acids. V was cut by 4 bases and J by 14 bases, with 9 bases left in between. The CDR3 loop is CASSKGDSLHF. The DNA for the CDR3 is TGTGCCAGTAGTAAGGGGGATTCCCTCCACTTT.

This chain joins TRBV10-3 and TRBJ2-7; 9 bases align to TRBD2. The CDR3 is 15 amino acids. Germline loops: CDR1 ENHRY, CDR2 SYGVKD. V gave up 1 base and J gave up 7 bases; unmatched junction bases: 8. CDR3: CAISELSSGSSEQYF. CDR3 nucleotide sequence: TGTGCCATCAGTGAGTTGAGTAGCGGGAGCAGTGAGCAGTACTTC.

The DNA for the CDR3 is TGTGCCAGCAGCCAATATAACTACAGCGCAACTAATGAAAAACTGTTTTTT. This codes for CASSQYNYSATNEKLFF. This sequence joins TRBV14 and TRBJ1-4; D ambiguous. This CDR3 comprises 17 residues. CDR1 SGHDN and CDR2 FVKESK come from the germline V gene. Trimming cost V 2 bases and J 0 bases, with 13 bases left between them.

The chain joins TRBV12-3 or TRBV12-4 to TRBJ1-2; 8 nucleotides match TRBD1. After removal of 2 bases from V and 8 bases from J, the junction contained 4 bases not matched to a gene. The CDR3 spans 13 residues. In nucleotides, the CDR3 is TGTGCCAGCAGTTTATCGGACAGGGTGGGCTACACCTTC. This gives the protein CASSLSDRVGYTF.

This clonotype has ten or more counts. The chain employs TRBV20-1 and TRBJ2-7, with 9 bases aligning to TRBD1. The CDR3 covers 14 residues. Germline loops: CDR1 DFQATT, CDR2 SNEGSKA (reference sequence). The V segment lost 1 base and the J segment 3 bases; nucleotides outside the gene matches: 4. The CDR3 sequence: CSARGDREFYEQYF. For the CDR3, the DNA is TGCAGTGCTAGAGGGGACAGGGAGTTCTACGAGCAGTACTTC.

This clonotype came up a few times. The V call is TRBV27, the J call TRBJ2-3, with D uncertain. CDR3 length: 14 amino acids. V was shortened by 1 base and J by 0 bases, with 5 bases between the two germline ends. Looked up from germline, CDR1 is MNHEY and CDR2 is SMNVEV (reference sequence). Here the CDR3 DNA reads TGTGCCAGCAGTTTATGGCCGAGCACAGATACGCAGTATTTT. As protein: CASSLWPSTDTQYF.

The CDR3: CASSMAGTEAYEQYF. CDR3 in DNA: TGTGCCAGCAGCATGGCCGGGACCGAGGCCTACGAGCAGTACTTC. This chain uses TRBV7-9 with TRBJ2-7, with D perhaps TRBD1 or TRBD2 (5 bases each). The CDR3 totals 15 residues. CDR1 and CDR2 (germline): SEHNR, FQNEAQ (reference sequence). The ends were cut back, 5 bases at V and 2 bases at J, with 16 bases in the middle.

This clonotype has more than one count but fewer than ten. The chain has TRBV18 and TRBJ1-1; 8 bases are shared with TRBD1. The CDR3 length is 16 residues. Germline CDR1 reads KGHSH; CDR2 reads LQKENI. J lost 2 bases, V lost 4 bases, and 9 bases had no gene match. This CDR3 reads CASSLTGAGENTEAFF. As DNA, the CDR3 is TGTGCCAGCTCACTGACAGGGGCTGGTGAAAACACTGAAGCTTTCTTT.

This clonotype was seen a few times. The chain joins TRBV29-1 to TRBJ1-2; TRBD1 aligns across 7 bases. Germline V gene lookup returns CDR1 SQVTM and CDR2 ANQGSEA. J gave up 4 bases and V 4 bases, and 6 bases lay outside the gene matches. The CDR3 is 13 residues long. The CDR3 sequence is CSVVQGQGYGYTF. CDR3 DNA: TGCAGCGTTGTACAGGGGCAGGGCTATGGCTACACCTTC.

The chain combines TRBV2 with TRBJ2-6; D perhaps matches TRBD1 (6 bases). The germline gives CDR1 SNHLY, CDR2 FYNNEI. The CDR3 consists of 11 residues. V lost 9 bases to trimming and J lost 12 bases, with 12 bases between them. The CDR3, as DNA: TGTGCCAGTATACAGGGACGCGTCCTGACTTTC. Its protein product is CASIQGRVLTF.

This clonotype appeared once. This chain joins TRBV30 and TRBJ2-7, with D maybe TRBD2 (7 bases). V gave up 0 bases and J gave up 4 bases, with 13 bases separating them. The CDR3 is made up of 14 amino acids. Germline CDR1 is GTSNPN and CDR2 is SVGIG (reference sequence). The CDR3 reads CAWSVGGGPYEQYF. CDR3 coding DNA: TGTGCCTGGAGTGTAGGGGGGGGCCCATACGAGCAGTACTTC.

The V call is TRBV5-1, the J call TRBJ1-1; the match to TRBD1 covers 7 bases. V shed 1 base, J shed 4 bases, and the junction held 4 bases outside the gene matches. CDR3 length: 14 residues. Germline CDR1 reads SGHRS; CDR2 reads YFSETQ. The CDR3 protein is CASSLRGPGTEAFF. For the CDR3, the DNA is TGCGCCAGCAGCTTGAGGGGGCCGGGCACTGAAGCTTTCTTT.

The chain combines TRBV18 with TRBJ1-4; D remains ambiguous. Trimming stripped 4 bases from V and 7 bases from J, with 19 bases between. The CDR3 spans 16 residues. Germline lookup yields CDR1 KGHSH and CDR2 LQKENI. Written as DNA, the CDR3 is TGTGCCAGCTCACAACTGCTTGCAGAAAGATTTGAAAAACTGTTTTTT. This translates into CASSQLLAERFEKLFF.

The chain joins TRBV7-8 to TRBJ2-7; a possible D gene is TRBD2 (5 bases). The germline V and J ends were trimmed by 3 bases and 2 bases, with 20 bases remaining between them. Germline V gene lookup returns CDR1 SGHVS and CDR2 FQNEAQ. The CDR3 has 17 residues. The CDR3 is CASSFAPLGLEAYEQYF. In DNA, the CDR3 is TGTGCCAGCAGCTTTGCTCCCCTCGGATTGGAGGCCTACGAGCAGTACTTC.

The V call is TRBV21-1, the J call TRBJ2-7; TRBD1, the table's D call, lacks a check against the DNA. TRBV21-1 is a pseudogene segment. There are 17 residues in the CDR3. The CDR3 DNA sequence: TGTGCCAGCACCGAGGGGGGCGGGAACCCCCCTCATCGCGAGCAGTACTTC. This gives the protein CASTEGGGNPPHREQYF.

The rearrangement joins TRBV29-1 to TRBJ2-5; D call uncertain. CDR3 length: 11 residues. Germline-derived CDR1 and CDR2 are SQVTM and ANQGSEA. V was cut by 5 bases and J by 5 bases, with 9 bases left in between. The DNA for the CDR3 is TGCAGCGTTCATCGTCACGAGACCCAGTACTTC. Its protein is CSVHRHETQYF.

The sample holds many counts of this clonotype. The chain is built from TRBV2 and TRBJ1-5; the D is unclear. Trimming took off 4 bases at V and 7 bases at J, with 17 bases between the two ends. Looked up from germline, CDR1 is SNHLY and CDR2 is FYNNEI. This CDR3 contains 15 residues. The CDR3 here is CASSVLDKAEQPQHF. DNA for the CDR3: TGTGCCAGCAGTGTATTAGACAAAGCGGAGCAGCCCCAGCATTTT.

This chain links TRBV6-5 with TRBJ1-5; maybe TRBD1 (5 bases). The V gene lost 6 bases and the J gene lost 3 bases, with 12 bases spanning the gap. The CDR3 loop spans 14 amino acids. The germline V gene has CDR1 MNHEY and CDR2 SVGAGI. CDR3 in DNA: TGTGCCAGCAGCCTCGGAGGGGTCAATCAGCCCCAGCATTTT. Residues: CASSLGGVNQPQHF.

This clonotype was seen more than once but under ten times. This CDR3 is CAWSVQVTSYNEQFF. The DNA of the CDR3 is TGTGCCTGGAGTGTCCAGGTAACCTCCTACAATGAGCAGTTCTTC. The gene calls are TRBV30 and TRBJ2-1, with unresolved D. Deletions cut 0 bases from V and 0 bases from J, with 9 bases between. The CDR3 extends over 15 amino acids. In germline, CDR1 is GTSNPN, CDR2 SVGIG (reference sequence).

This chain uses TRBV5-4 with TRBJ2-5; D is perhaps TRBD2 (6 bases). The CDR3 has 15 amino acids. Trimming removed 0 bases at V and 6 bases at J, with 15 bases between. The germline V gene has CDR1 SGHNT and CDR2 YYREEE (reference sequence). In DNA form, the CDR3 reads TGTGCCAGCAGCTTGGCCAGGAGGAGGGGCCAGACCCAGTACTTC. Translating it yields CASSLARRRGQTQYF.

This sequence joins TRBV12-3 or TRBV12-4 and TRBJ1-1; a possible D gene is TRBD1 (6 bases). This CDR3 has 14 amino acids. V gave up 6 bases and J gave up 1 base, with 12 bases separating them. The chain's CDR3 is CASRPTGSNTEAFF. The CDR3 nucleotides read TGTGCCAGCAGACCCACAGGGTCGAACACTGAAGCTTTCTTT.

In its sample, this clonotype was seen a few times. V and J are TRBV6-1 and TRBJ1-2; D is undetermined. Germline CDR1 and CDR2: MNHNS and SASEGT. The CDR3 is made up of 11 amino acids. The V end lost 5 bases, the J end lost 4 bases, and 5 bases lay between the germline ends. For the CDR3, the DNA is TGTGCCAGCAGTCACACCTATGGCTACACCTTC. Protein: CASSHTYGYTF.